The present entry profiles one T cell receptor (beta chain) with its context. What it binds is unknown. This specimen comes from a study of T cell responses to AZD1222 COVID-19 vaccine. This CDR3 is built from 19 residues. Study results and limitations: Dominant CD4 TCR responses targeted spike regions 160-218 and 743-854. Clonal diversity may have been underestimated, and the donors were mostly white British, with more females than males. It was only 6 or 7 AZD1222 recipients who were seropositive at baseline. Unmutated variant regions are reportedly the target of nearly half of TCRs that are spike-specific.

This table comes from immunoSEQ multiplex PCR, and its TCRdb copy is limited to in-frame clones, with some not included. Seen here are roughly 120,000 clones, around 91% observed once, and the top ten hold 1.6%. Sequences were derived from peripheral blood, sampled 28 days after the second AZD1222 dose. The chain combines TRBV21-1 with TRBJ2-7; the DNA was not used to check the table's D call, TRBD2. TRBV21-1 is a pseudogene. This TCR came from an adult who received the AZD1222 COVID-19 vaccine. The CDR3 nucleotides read TGTGCCAGCAGCAAAGTCGGTCCCACTCTCTTTTCATCCTCCTACGAGCAGTACTTC. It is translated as CASSKVGPTLFSSSYEQYF.